This T cell receptor beta chain appears in the sequencing data of a study of shared clonotypes between healthy human individuals. General observations from the study: There were few donors, and this limited the genetic and exposure-history diversity represented. An anticipated effect of sequencing depth on clonotype sharing among donors was recognized.

Data came from immunoSEQ multiplex PCR; TCRdb stores just in-frame clones and leaves some out. The sample holds around 500,000 clones, about 85% seen once. As to this clone: Its matching antigen is unknown.

Study donors comprised healthy, HIV-negative adults devoid of recent acute infection or vaccination. The sequence was collected from a woman between 40 and 55 years old in good health. Some clones in this sample may be carry-over from other donors' samples. Sequencing used PBMCs.

The CDR3 DNA reads TGTGCCAGCAGCTTATCCCCGGGACAGGGTCAAGGTCAGCCCCAGCATTTT. It translates to CASSLSPGQGQGQPQHF. The chain is built from TRBV7-2 and TRBJ1-5, with 9 nucleotides matching TRBD1. The CDR3 totals 17 residues. CDR1 is SGHTA and CDR2 is FQGNSA in the germline V gene. J was trimmed by 6 bases and V by 2 bases; bases with no gene match: 11.